Here is one TCR beta chain with its context. The data were produced by immunoSEQ multiplex PCR, yet TCRdb's version contains in-frame clones alone and is incomplete. Among roughly 200,000 clones listed, roughly 77% were seen once. Cohort 3 donors counted as recovered after two negative PCRs, clearance, or resolved symptoms. The data derive from a study of blood T cell repertoires in COVID-19. Looked up from germline, CDR1 is SGHRS and CDR2 is YFSETQ. The CDR3 runs to 14 residues. The ends were cut back, 1 base at V and 0 bases at J, with 7 bases in the middle. This clonotype originated in a middle-aged man who had recovered from COVID-19. The specimen sequenced was PBMCs or T cells enriched from blood (not recorded which). The rearrangement uses TRBV5-1 and TRBJ1-2; D is uncertain. Written as DNA, the CDR3 is TGCGCCAGCAGCTTGACAACCTCTAACTATGGCTACACCTTC. Its protein is CASSLTTSNYGYTF. The full variable domain, completed using reference TRBV5-1 and TRBJ1-2, is KAGVTQTPRYLIKTRGQQVTLSCSPISGHRSVSWYQQTPGQGLQFLFEYFSETQRNKGNFPGRFSGRQFSNSRSEMNVSTLELGDSALYLCASSLTTSNYGYTFGSGTRLTVV.